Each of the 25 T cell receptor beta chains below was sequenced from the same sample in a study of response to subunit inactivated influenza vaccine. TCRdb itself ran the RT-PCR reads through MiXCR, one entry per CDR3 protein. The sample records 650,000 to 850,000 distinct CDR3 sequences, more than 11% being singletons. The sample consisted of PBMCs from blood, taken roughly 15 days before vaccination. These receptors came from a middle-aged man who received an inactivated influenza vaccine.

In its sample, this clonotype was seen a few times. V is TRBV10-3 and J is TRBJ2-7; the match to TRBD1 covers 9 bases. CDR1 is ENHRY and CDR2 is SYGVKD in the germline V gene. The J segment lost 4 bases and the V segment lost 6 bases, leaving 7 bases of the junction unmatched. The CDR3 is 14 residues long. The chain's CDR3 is CAISLGQGYYEQYF. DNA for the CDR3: TGTGCCATCAGCCTGGGACAGGGATATTACGAGCAGTACTTC.

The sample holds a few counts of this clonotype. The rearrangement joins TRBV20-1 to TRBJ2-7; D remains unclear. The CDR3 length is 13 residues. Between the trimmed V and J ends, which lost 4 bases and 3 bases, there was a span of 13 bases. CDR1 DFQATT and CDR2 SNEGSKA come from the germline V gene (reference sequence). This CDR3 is CSAISRKNYEQYF. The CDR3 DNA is TGCAGTGCTATCTCCCGGAAGAACTACGAGCAGTACTTC.

The CDR3 region has the DNA TGTGCCAGCAGTGAAGGTTGGCCGGGCGGGTCTAGCTCCTACGAGCAGTACTTC. This translates into CASSEGWPGGSSSYEQYF. The chain links TRBV2 to TRBJ2-7; maybe TRBD2 (5 bases). The CDR3 is 18 amino acids. V was trimmed by 1 base and J by 0 bases, leaving 19 bases between them. Germline CDR1 is SNHLY and CDR2 is FYNNEI.

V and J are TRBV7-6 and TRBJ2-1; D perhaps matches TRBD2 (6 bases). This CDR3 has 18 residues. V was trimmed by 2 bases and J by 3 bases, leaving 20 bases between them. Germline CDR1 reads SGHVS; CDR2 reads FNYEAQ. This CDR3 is CASSLRSGSGQHYNEQFF. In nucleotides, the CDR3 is TGTGCCAGCAGCTTAAGATCCGGCAGCGGGCAGCACTACAATGAGCAGTTCTTC.

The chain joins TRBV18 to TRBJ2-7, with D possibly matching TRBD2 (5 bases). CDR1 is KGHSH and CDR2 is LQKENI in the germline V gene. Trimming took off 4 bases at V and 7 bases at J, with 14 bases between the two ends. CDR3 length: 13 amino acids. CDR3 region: CASSQGPGGEQYF. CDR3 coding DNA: TGTGCCAGCTCACAAGGGCCGGGCGGGGAGCAGTACTTC.

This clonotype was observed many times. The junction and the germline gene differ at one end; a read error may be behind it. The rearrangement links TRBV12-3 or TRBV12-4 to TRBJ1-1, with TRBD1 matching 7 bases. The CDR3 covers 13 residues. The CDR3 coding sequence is TGCGCCAGCTCAAGACAGGGGAACACTGAAGCTTTCTTT. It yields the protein CASSRQGNTEAFF.

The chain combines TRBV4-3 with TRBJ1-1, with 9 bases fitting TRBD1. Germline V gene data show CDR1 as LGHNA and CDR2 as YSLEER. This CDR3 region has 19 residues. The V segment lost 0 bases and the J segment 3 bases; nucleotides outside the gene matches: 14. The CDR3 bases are TGCGCCAGCAGCCAAGAATTGCAAACCGGGACAGGGTTGGACACTGAAGCTTTCTTT. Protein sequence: CASSQELQTGTGLDTEAFF.

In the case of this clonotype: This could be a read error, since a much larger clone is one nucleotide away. CDR3 in DNA: TGTGCCAGCAGTGAAGGAAGTACCTCCTCCTACGAGCAGTACTTC. Translating gives CASSEGSTSSYEQYF. This sequence joins TRBV7-2 and TRBJ2-7; no definite D call. Germline CDR1 SGHTA, CDR2 FQGNSA. This CDR3 spans 15 amino acids. V lost 6 bases, J lost 0 bases, and 15 bases lay in between.

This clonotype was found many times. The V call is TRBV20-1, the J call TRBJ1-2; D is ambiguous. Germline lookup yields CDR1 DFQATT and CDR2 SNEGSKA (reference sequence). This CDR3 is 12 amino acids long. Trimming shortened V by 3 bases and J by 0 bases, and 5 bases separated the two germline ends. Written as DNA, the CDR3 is TGCAGTGCTAGCAGAGCTAACTATGGCTACACCTTC. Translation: CSASRANYGYTF.

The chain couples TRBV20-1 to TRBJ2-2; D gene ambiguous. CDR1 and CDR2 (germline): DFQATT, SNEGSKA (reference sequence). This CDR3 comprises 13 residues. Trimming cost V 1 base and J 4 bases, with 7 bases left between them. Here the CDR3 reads CSARVSRTGELFF. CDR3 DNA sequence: TGCAGTGCTAGAGTCTCACGCACCGGGGAGCTGTTTTTT.

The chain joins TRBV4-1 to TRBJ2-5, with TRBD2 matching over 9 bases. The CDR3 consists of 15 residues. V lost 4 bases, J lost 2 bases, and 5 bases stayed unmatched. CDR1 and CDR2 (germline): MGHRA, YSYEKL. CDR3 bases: TGCGCCAGCAGCCGCGGGGGGGCGCGGCAAGAGACCCAGTACTTC. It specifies CASSRGGARQETQYF.

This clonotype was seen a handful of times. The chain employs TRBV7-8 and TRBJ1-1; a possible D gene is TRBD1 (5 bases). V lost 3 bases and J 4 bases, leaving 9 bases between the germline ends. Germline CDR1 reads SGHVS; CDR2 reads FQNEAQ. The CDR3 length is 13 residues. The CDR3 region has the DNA TGTGCCAGCAGCTTTGAGGGGAGCACTGAAGCTTTCTTT. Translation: CASSFEGSTEAFF.

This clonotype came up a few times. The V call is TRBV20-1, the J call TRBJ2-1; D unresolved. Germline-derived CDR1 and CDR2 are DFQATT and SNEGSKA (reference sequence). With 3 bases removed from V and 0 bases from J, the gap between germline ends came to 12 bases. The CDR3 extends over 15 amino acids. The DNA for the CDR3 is TGCAGTGCTAGTCCAACTCCCAGCTCCTACAATGAGCAGTTCTTC. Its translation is CSASPTPSSYNEQFF.

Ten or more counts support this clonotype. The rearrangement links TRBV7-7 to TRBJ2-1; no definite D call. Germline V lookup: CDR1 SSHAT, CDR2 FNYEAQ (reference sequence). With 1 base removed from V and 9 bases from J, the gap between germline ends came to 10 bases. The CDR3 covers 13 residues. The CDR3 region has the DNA TGTGCCAGCAGCTTAGACTCGGACCTTGAGCAGTTCTTC. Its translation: CASSLDSDLEQFF.

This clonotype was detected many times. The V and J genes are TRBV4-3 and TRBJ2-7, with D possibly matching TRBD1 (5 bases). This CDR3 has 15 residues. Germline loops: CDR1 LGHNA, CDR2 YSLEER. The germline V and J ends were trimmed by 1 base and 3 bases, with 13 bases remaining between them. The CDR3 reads CASSQVYDSSYEQYF. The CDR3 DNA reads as TGCGCCAGCAGCCAAGTCTACGACAGTAGCTACGAGCAGTACTTC.

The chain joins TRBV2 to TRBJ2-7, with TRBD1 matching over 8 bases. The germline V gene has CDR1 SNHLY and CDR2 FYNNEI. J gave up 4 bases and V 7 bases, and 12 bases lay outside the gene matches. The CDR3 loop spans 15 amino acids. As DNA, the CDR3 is TGTGCCAGCACCATATGGAGACAGGGGAGGTACGAGCAGTACTTC. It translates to CASTIWRQGRYEQYF.

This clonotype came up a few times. The CDR3 spells CASSFAVEDEQYF. The CDR3 coding sequence is TGCGCCAGCAGCTTCGCAGTGGAGGACGAGCAGTACTTC. This chain uses TRBV5-1 with TRBJ2-7; TRBD2 might be the D (5 bases). The CDR3 extends over 13 amino acids. Trimming took 2 bases from V and 5 from J, leaving 11 bases between them. Germline V gene data show CDR1 as SGHRS and CDR2 as YFSETQ. Looking up the rest from reference TRBV5-1 and TRBJ2-7 gives the full variable domain: KAGVTQTPRYLIKTRGQQVTLSCSPISGHRSVSWYQQTPGQGLQFLFEYFSETQRNKGNFPGRFSGRQFSNSRSEMNVSTLELGDSALYLCASSFAVEDEQYFGPGTRLTVT.

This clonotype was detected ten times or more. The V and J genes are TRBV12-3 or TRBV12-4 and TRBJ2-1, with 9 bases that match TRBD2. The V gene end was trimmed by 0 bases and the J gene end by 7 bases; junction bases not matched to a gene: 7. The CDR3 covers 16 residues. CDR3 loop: CASSLALGTSRNEQFF. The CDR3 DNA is TGTGCCAGCAGTTTAGCGCTTGGGACTAGCAGGAATGAGCAGTTCTTC.

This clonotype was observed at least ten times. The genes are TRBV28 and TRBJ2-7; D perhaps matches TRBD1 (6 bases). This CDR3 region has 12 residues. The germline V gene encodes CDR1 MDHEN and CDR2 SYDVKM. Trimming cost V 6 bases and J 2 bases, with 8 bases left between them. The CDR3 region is CASRQGPYEQYF. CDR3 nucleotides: TGTGCCAGCAGACAGGGTCCCTACGAGCAGTACTTC.

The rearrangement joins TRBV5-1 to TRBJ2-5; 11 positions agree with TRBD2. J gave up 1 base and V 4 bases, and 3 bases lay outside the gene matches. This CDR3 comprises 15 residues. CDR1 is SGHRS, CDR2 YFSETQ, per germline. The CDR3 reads CASSVGTSGQETQYF. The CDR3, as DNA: TGCGCCAGCAGCGTCGGGACTAGCGGCCAAGAGACCCAGTACTTC.

The CDR3 DNA sequence: TGTGCCAGCAGTTGGAGAGGGGGTAGCACAGATACGCAGTATTTT. This codes for CASSWRGGSTDTQYF. This chain connects TRBV12-3 or TRBV12-4 to TRBJ2-3; possible D gene TRBD1, 6 bases. The CDR3 contains 15 residues. Trimming removed 4 bases at V and 0 bases at J, with 11 bases between.

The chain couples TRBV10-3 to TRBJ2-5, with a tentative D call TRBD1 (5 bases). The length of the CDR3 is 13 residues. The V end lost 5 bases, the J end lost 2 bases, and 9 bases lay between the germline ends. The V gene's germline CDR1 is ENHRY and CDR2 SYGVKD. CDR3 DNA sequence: TGTGCCATCAGTACGACAGTACAAGAGACCCAGTACTTC. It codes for CAISTTVQETQYF.

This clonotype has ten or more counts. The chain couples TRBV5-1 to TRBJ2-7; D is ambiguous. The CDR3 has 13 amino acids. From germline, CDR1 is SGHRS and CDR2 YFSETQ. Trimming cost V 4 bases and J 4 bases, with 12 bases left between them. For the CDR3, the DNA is TGCGCCAGCAGCCCCCGATCTAGGTACGAGCAGTACTTC. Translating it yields CASSPRSRYEQYF. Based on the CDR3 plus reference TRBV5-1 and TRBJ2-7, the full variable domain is KAGVTQTPRYLIKTRGQQVTLSCSPISGHRSVSWYQQTPGQGLQFLFEYFSETQRNKGNFPGRFSGRQFSNSRSEMNVSTLELGDSALYLCASSPRSRYEQYFGPGTRLTVT.

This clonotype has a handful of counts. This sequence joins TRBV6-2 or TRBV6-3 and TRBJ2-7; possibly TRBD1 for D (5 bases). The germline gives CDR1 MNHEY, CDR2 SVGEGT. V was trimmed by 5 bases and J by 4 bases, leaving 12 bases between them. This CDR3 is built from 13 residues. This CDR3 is CASSQGSTYEQYF. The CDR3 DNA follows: TGTGCCAGCAGTCAGGGATCGACTTACGAGCAGTACTTC.

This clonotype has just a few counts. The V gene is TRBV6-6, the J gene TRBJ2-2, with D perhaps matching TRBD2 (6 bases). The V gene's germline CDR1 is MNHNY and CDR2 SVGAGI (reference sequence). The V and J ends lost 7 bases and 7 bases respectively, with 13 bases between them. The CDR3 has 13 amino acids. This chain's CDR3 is CASIKGGDGELFF. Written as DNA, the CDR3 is TGTGCCAGCATCAAAGGAGGGGACGGGGAGCTGTTTTTT.